In its sample, the clone carrying this T cell receptor (beta chain) was seen many times. The antigen is undetermined. These data come from a study of metastatic and nonmetastatic thyroid tumors. On the study more broadly: Across blood and tumor or nodule tissue, repertoires from malignant and benign thyroid patients were compared with one another. Whole-study results and caveats: Significantly greater TCR beta diversity was reportedly found in malignant thyroid tumors than in benign nodules (in blood and tumor).

Original methodology: A papillary thyroid cancer distant-metastasis classifier was built from CDR3 differences across clinicopathological groups. Via MiXCR, TCRdb re-called the PCR reads. Clone size and V and J calls follow TCRdb, not the original study. The sample consists of about 35,000 clones, roughly 17% of them appearing once. Patients underwent thyroid surgery, and none had received any treatment before it. With V trimmed by 4 bases and J by 5 bases, 4 bases remained unmatched. The CDR3 consists of 15 residues. Germline CDR1 is SGHRS and CDR2 is YFSETQ. The genes are TRBV5-1 and TRBJ2-3, with 13 positions matching TRBD2. The sequenced sample was blood. The source of this sequence is a male donor with papillary thyroid cancer or a benign thyroid nodule (not recorded which). Some clones in this sample may be carry-over from other donors' samples. CDR3 sequence reads: CASSRTSGGGDTQYF. The CDR3, as DNA: TGCGCCAGCAGCAGGACTAGCGGGGGAGGAGATACGCAGTATTTT.